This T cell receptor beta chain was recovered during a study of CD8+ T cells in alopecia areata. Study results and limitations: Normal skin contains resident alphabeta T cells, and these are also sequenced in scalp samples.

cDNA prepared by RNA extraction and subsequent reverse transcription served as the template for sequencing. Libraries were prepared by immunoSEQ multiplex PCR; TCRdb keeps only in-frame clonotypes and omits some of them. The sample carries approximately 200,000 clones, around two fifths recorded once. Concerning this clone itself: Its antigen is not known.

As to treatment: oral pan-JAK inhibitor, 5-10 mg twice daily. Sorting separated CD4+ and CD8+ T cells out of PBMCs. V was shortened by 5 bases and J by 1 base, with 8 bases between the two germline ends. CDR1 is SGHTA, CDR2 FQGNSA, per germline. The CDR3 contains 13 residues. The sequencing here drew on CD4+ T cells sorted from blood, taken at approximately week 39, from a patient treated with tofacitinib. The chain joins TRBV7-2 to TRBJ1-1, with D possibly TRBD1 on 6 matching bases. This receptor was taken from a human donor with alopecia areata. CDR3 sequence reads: CASSRGQNTEAFF. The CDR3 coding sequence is TGTGCCAGCAGCCGGGGACAGAACACTGAAGCTTTCTTT.